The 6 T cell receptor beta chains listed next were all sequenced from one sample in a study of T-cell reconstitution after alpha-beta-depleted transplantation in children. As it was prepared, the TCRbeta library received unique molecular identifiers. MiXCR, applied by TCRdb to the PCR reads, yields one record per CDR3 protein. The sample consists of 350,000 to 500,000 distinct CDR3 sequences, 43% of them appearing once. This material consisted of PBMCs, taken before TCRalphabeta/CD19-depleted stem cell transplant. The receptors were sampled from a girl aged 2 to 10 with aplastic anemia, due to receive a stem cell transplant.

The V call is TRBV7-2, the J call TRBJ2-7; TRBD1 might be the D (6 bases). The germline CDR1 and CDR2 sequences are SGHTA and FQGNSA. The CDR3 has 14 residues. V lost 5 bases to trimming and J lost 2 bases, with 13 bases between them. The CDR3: CASSQERTAYEQYF. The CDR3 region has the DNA TGTGCCAGCAGCCAAGAACGGACAGCCTACGAGCAGTACTTC. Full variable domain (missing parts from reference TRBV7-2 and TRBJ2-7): GAGVSQSPSNKVTEKGKDVELRCDPISGHTALYWYRQSLGQGLEFLIYFQGNSAPDKSGLPSDRFSAERTGGSVSTLTIQRTQQEDSAVYLCASSQERTAYEQYFGPGTRLTVT.

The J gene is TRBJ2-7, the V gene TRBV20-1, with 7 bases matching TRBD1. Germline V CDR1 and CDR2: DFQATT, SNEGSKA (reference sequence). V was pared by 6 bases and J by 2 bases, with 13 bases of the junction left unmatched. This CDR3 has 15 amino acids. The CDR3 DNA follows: TGCAGTGCCCACAGCCCGGGACAGCTTGCCTACGAGCAGTACTTC. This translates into CSAHSPGQLAYEQYF.

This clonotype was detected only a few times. CDR3 DNA: TGTGCCAGCCGCAGGGACCCGGCAGGCGAGCAGTACTTC. This sequence encodes CASRRDPAGEQYF. This chain joins TRBV5-5 and TRBJ2-7, with D perhaps TRBD1 or TRBD2 (5 bases each). V lost 7 bases, J lost 6 bases, and 17 bases lay in between. Germline V gives CDR1 SGHKS, CDR2 YYEKEE (reference sequence). The CDR3 covers 13 residues.

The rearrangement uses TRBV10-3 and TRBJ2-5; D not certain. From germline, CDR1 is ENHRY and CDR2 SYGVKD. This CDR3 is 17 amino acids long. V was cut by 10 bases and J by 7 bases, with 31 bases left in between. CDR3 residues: CATVGDCSDKKILTQYF. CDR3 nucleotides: TGTGCCACCGTTGGAGACTGCTCGGATAAAAAAATCCTGACCCAGTACTTC.

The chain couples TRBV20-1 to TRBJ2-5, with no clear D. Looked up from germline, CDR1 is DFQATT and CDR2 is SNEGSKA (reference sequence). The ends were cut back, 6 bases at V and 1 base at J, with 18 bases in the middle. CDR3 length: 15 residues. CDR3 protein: CSANGFSWGQETQYF. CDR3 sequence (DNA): TGCAGTGCCAACGGGTTTTCTTGGGGCCAAGAGACCCAGTACTTC.

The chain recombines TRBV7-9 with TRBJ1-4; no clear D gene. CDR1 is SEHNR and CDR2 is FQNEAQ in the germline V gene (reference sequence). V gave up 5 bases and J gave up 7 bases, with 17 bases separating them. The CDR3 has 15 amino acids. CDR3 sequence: CASSGLGSVGEKLFF. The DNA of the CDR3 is TGTGCCAGCAGCGGACTGGGGAGCGTAGGTGAAAAACTGTTTTTT.